The 26 T cell receptor beta chains reported below all come from one sample, sequenced in a study of T cells after yellow fever vaccination. A single record per CDR3 protein comes from TCRdb applying MiXCR to the 5' RACE reads. The sample holds around 50,000 distinct CDR3 sequences, roughly 7.4% seen once. The specimen was CD8+ T cells sorted from PBMCs, collected around 15 days after the first yellow fever vaccination. These receptors were taken from a young man who received the YFV17D yellow fever vaccine.

Many counts were recorded for this clonotype. This chain joins TRBV7-6 and TRBJ2-5; 10 bases agree with TRBD1. The V and J ends lost 6 bases and 1 base, in that order; junction bases with no gene match: 2. Germline V gene sequence: CDR1 SGHVS, CDR2 FNYEAQ. The CDR3 is 14 amino acids. This CDR3 reads CASRRDRGQETQYF. Here the CDR3 DNA reads TGTGCCAGCAGAAGGGACAGGGGCCAAGAGACCCAGTACTTC.

Many counts were recorded for this clonotype. The chain employs TRBV6-5 and TRBJ2-5, with D perhaps TRBD1 (6 bases). The CDR3 extends over 13 amino acids. V was cut by 6 bases and J by 2 bases, with 10 bases left in between. Germline V gives CDR1 MNHEY, CDR2 SVGAGI. CDR3 region: CASSRQEQETQYF. The DNA of the CDR3 is TGTGCCAGCAGCCGACAGGAACAAGAGACCCAGTACTTC.

This clonotype was observed at least ten times. This chain joins TRBV6-5 and TRBJ2-7; 10 nucleotides match TRBD1. Per the germline V gene, CDR1 is MNHEY and CDR2 is SVGAGI. V lost 2 bases, J lost 3 bases, and 1 base stayed unmatched. CDR3 length: 14 residues. CDR3 in amino acids: CASSYGQGVYEQYF. The CDR3 nucleotides read TGTGCCAGCAGTTACGGACAGGGGGTCTACGAGCAGTACTTC.

This clonotype has ten or more counts. CDR3 nucleotides: TGCAGCGGGGGGGGGTCACAAGAGACCCAGTACTTC. Amino acid sequence: CSGGGSQETQYF. V is TRBV29-1 and J is TRBJ2-5, with TRBD2 identical over 7 bases. This CDR3 is 12 amino acids long. Germline loops: CDR1 SQVTM, CDR2 ANQGSEA. V was pared by 7 bases and J by 2 bases, with 4 bases of the junction left unmatched.

This clonotype was seen a few times. The chain combines TRBV5-6 with TRBJ2-1; TRBD1 might be the D (5 bases). Germline V lookup: CDR1 SGHDT, CDR2 YYEEEE. The germline V and J ends were trimmed by 4 bases and 2 bases, with 10 bases remaining between them. CDR3 length equals 14 residues. The CDR3 DNA reads TGTGCCAGCAGCCAGGGAATCCCCTACAATGAGCAGTTCTTC. Encoded protein: CASSQGIPYNEQFF.

This clonotype occurred many times. The chain is built from TRBV12-3 or TRBV12-4 and TRBJ1-2; D not certain. Trimming took off 5 bases at V and 3 bases at J, with 7 bases between the two ends. This CDR3 comprises 12 residues. The CDR3 bases are TGTGCCAGCAGTCTCGGGTACTATGGCTACACCTTC. Residues: CASSLGYYGYTF.

This clonotype was found many times. The chain has TRBV20-1 and TRBJ2-7; 8 bases fit TRBD2. Trimming took 6 bases from V and 3 from J; bases not matched to a gene: 10. The germline V gene encodes CDR1 DFQATT and CDR2 SNEGSKA (reference sequence). The CDR3 totals 14 residues. The CDR3 sequence: CSAPRGTSVYEQYV. CDR3 in DNA: TGCAGTGCACCCCGGGGGACTAGTGTCTACGAGCAGTACGTC.

This clonotype has at least ten counts. The chain is built from TRBV11-2 and TRBJ2-2; D possibly corresponds to TRBD1 (5 bases). The germline V gene has CDR1 SGHAT and CDR2 FQNNGV. This CDR3 region has 12 residues. The V gene lost 7 bases and the J gene lost 11 bases, with 14 bases spanning the gap. CDR3 DNA: TGTGCCAGCACCCCCGGACATCCTGAGCTGTTTTTT. It encodes CASTPGHPELFF.

This clonotype was detected many times. The chain uses TRBV7-3 and TRBJ2-1; TRBD2 agrees at 14 bases. This CDR3 spans 21 amino acids. V shed 0 bases, J shed 0 bases, and the junction held 10 bases outside the gene matches. Germline CDR1 SGHTA, CDR2 FQGTGA. CDR3 amino acids: CASSLTAGLAGGIGSYNEQFF. CDR3 DNA: TGTGCCAGCAGCTTAACTGCCGGACTAGCGGGGGGCATTGGCTCCTACAATGAGCAGTTCTTC.

This clonotype came up many times. V and J are TRBV5-4 and TRBJ2-5; weak D call: TRBD2 (6 bases). V lost 4 bases and J 5 bases, leaving 15 bases between the germline ends. Germline V gives CDR1 SGHNT, CDR2 YYREEE (reference sequence). CDR3 length: 14 residues. The CDR3 protein is CASSLPGGSETQYF. Written as DNA, the CDR3 is TGTGCCAGCAGCCTTCCCGGGGGTTCGGAGACCCAGTACTTC.

This clonotype was detected a few times. The rearrangement uses TRBV12-3 or TRBV12-4 and TRBJ2-5, with D perhaps matching TRBD2 (6 bases). Trimming shortened V by 4 bases and J by 5 bases, and 17 bases separated the two germline ends. CDR3 length: 15 residues. The CDR3 spells CASSSIGARGETQYF. Written as DNA, the CDR3 is TGTGCCAGCAGTTCCATAGGGGCCCGGGGGGAGACCCAGTACTTC.

CDR3 region: CASSLRTGGVTGELFF. The CDR3 DNA sequence: TGTGCCAGCAGCCTTCGGACAGGGGGCGTCACCGGGGAGCTGTTTTTT. The chain has TRBV14 and TRBJ2-2; 11 bases line up with TRBD1. J was trimmed by 4 bases and V by 4 bases; bases with no gene match: 5. Germline V gene data show CDR1 as SGHDN and CDR2 as FVKESK. The CDR3 loop spans 16 amino acids. The variable domain in full, completed from reference TRBV14 and TRBJ2-2, reads EAGVTQFPSHSVIEKGQTVTLRCDPISGHDNLYWYRRVMGKEIKFLLHFVKESKQDESGMPNNRFLAERTGGTYSTLKVQPAELEDSGVYFCASSLRTGGVTGELFFGEGSRLTVL.

This clonotype was recorded many times. The rearrangement uses TRBV7-2 and TRBJ1-5; TRBD1 is a possible D gene (6 bases). CDR1 is SGHTA, CDR2 FQGNSA, per germline. V lost 1 base to trimming and J lost 0 bases, with 7 bases between them. The CDR3 has 15 residues. The CDR3 is CASSLGRGSNQPQHF. The CDR3 DNA is TGTGCCAGCAGCTTAGGCAGGGGTAGCAATCAGCCCCAGCATTTT.

This clonotype has ten or more counts. The chain couples TRBV6-5 to TRBJ1-4, with D hard to call. Trimming cost V 0 bases and J 11 bases, with 10 bases left between them. CDR3 length: 13 amino acids. The germline gives CDR1 MNHEY, CDR2 SVGAGI. The CDR3 is CASSYSGFGKLFF. CDR3 nucleotide sequence: TGTGCCAGCAGTTACTCGGGCTTTGGGAAACTGTTTTTT.

This clonotype was detected ten times or more. The chain uses TRBV20-1 and TRBJ2-1, with D tentatively TRBD1 (6 bases). Germline V gives CDR1 DFQATT, CDR2 SNEGSKA (reference sequence). There are 13 residues in the CDR3. V shed 5 bases and J shed 0 bases, with 8 bases lying between them. The CDR3 reads CSARQVSYNEQFF. CDR3 bases: TGCAGTGCTCGACAGGTCTCCTACAATGAGCAGTTCTTC.

This clonotype has a count of ten or more. Here the CDR3 reads CASSFNRGSSYEQYF. CDR3 DNA sequence: TGCGCCAGCAGCTTCAACCGGGGTAGCTCCTACGAGCAGTACTTC. V and J are TRBV5-1 and TRBJ2-7; tentative D call: TRBD2 (5 bases). The CDR3 runs to 15 residues. Trimming took off 2 bases at V and 0 bases at J, with 12 bases between the two ends. The germline CDR1 and CDR2 sequences are SGHRS and YFSETQ.

This clonotype was picked up many times. The chain recombines TRBV28 with TRBJ2-1, with 9 bases lining up with TRBD1. Per germline, CDR1 MDHEN and CDR2 SYDVKM. This CDR3 comprises 15 residues. V shed 5 bases, J shed 7 bases, and the junction held 9 bases outside the gene matches. In DNA form, the CDR3 reads TGTGCCAGCAGTCCTCCGGGACAGGGAGAGAATGAGCAGTTCTTC. Encoded protein: CASSPPGQGENEQFF. The full variable domain, rest sourced from reference TRBV28 and TRBJ2-1, is DVKVTQSSRYLVKRTGEKVFLECVQDMDHENMFWYRQDPGLGLRLIYFSYDVKMKEKGDIPEGYSVSREKKERFSLILESASTNQTSMYLCASSPPGQGENEQFFGPGTRLTVL.

This clonotype is labeled as medium-sized. This chain uses TRBV4-1 with TRBJ2-7; unclear D gene. Trimming shortened V by 0 bases and J by 2 bases, and 5 bases separated the two germline ends. The CDR3 has 13 residues. Germline loops: CDR1 MGHRA, CDR2 YSYEKL. The CDR3 DNA follows: TGCGCCAGCAGCCAAGAACTGACCTACGAGCAGTACTTC. Its translation: CASSQELTYEQYF.

The rearrangement uses TRBV10-2 and TRBJ1-1, with D hard to call. V lost 3 bases and J 6 bases, leaving 5 bases between the germline ends. This CDR3 is built from 11 residues. Germline CDR1 and CDR2: WSHSY and SAAADI. CDR3 loop: CASSDFPEAFF. The CDR3, as DNA: TGCGCCAGCAGTGATTTCCCTGAAGCTTTCTTT.

Many counts were recorded for this clonotype. This sequence joins TRBV7-9 and TRBJ2-1; D is undetermined. From germline, CDR1 is SEHNR and CDR2 FQNEAQ (reference sequence). The CDR3 has 12 residues. V lost 8 bases, J lost 9 bases, and 14 bases lay in between. The CDR3 here is CASRDQRLEQFF. DNA of the CDR3: TGTGCCAGCCGTGACCAACGTCTTGAGCAGTTCTTC.

This chain links TRBV6-6 with TRBJ1-5, with D uncertain. Trimming removed 6 bases from V and 8 bases from J, with 14 bases in between. CDR1 and CDR2 from the germline V gene are MNHNY and SVGAGI (reference sequence). This CDR3 comprises 13 residues. The CDR3 sequence: CASSQSPEKPQHF. CDR3 sequence (DNA): TGTGCCAGCAGCCAAAGCCCGGAGAAGCCCCAGCATTTT.

This chain connects TRBV27 to TRBJ2-3, with D perhaps TRBD1 or TRBD2 (5 bases each). V was clipped by 5 bases and J by 7 bases, with 13 bases between them. The CDR3 consists of 13 residues. Germline-derived CDR1 and CDR2 are MNHEY and SMNVEV (reference sequence). CDR3 DNA sequence: TGTGCCAGCAGTAGTTCAGGGAGCAATACGCAGTATTTT. It yields the protein CASSSSGSNTQYF.

This clonotype was detected only a few times. The chain joins TRBV15 to TRBJ1-1; possibly TRBD1 for D (6 bases). The CDR3 is 17 amino acids. Germline CDR1 reads LNHNV; CDR2 reads YYDKDF (reference sequence). The V and J ends lost 0 bases and 0 bases respectively, with 14 bases between them. CDR3 sequence reads: CATSRDRSSGVNTEAFF. CDR3 coding DNA: TGTGCCACCAGCAGAGATCGGTCGTCAGGGGTGAACACTGAAGCTTTCTTT.

This clonotype was seen repeatedly, ten times or more. The chain employs TRBV4-1 and TRBJ1-1; TRBD1 might be the D (6 bases). Germline V gene lookup returns CDR1 MGHRA and CDR2 YSYEKL. The CDR3 has 16 amino acids. Trimming left V 2 bases short and J 6 bases short, with 19 bases between. The CDR3 here is CASSQQDLGGRAEAFF. CDR3 bases: TGCGCCAGCAGCCAACAAGACCTGGGGGGCCGGGCTGAAGCTTTCTTT.

The gene calls are TRBV7-6 and TRBJ2-3; no clear D. The CDR3 contains 13 residues. Trimming pared 3 bases from V and 2 bases from J, leaving 6 bases between. Germline V lookup: CDR1 SGHVS, CDR2 FNYEAQ. The CDR3 DNA is TGTGCCAGCAGCTTCGGACCCACAGATACGCAGTATTTT. It encodes CASSFGPTDTQYF.

This clonotype was counted many times. J is TRBJ2-1 and V is TRBV4-3; TRBD2 matches at 14 bases. CDR3 length: 17 amino acids. Germline V gene lookup returns CDR1 LGHNA and CDR2 YSLEER. J lost 5 bases, V lost 1 base, and 4 bases had no gene match. CDR3 sequence: CASSQGTSGGYHNEQFF. DNA for the CDR3: TGCGCCAGCAGCCAAGGGACTAGCGGGGGGTACCACAATGAGCAGTTCTTC.